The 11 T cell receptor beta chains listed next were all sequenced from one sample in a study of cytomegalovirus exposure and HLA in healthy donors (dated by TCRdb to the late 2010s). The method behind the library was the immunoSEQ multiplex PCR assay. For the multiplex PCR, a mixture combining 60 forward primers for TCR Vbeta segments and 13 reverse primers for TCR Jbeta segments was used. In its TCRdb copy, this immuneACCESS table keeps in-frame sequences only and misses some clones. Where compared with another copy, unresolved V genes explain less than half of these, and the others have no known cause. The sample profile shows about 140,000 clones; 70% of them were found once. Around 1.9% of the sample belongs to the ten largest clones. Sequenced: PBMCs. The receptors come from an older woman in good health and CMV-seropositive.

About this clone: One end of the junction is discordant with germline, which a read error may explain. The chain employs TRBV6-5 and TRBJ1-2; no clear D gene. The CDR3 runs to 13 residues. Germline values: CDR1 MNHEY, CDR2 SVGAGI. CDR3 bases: TGTGCCAGCAGCTACTCGGTTCGGGATGCGAGTTCCTTC. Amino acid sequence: CASSYSVRDASSF.

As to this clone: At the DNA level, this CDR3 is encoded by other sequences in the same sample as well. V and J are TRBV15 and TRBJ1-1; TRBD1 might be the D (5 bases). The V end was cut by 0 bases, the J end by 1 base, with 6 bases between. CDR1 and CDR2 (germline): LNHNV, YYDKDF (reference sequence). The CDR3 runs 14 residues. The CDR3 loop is CATSRDRGNTEAFF. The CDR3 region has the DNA TGTGCCACCAGCAGAGATAGGGGGAACACTGAAGCTTTCTTT.

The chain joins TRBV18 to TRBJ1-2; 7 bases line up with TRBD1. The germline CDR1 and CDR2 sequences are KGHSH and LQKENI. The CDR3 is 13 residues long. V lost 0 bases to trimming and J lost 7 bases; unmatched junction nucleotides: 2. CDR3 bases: TGTGCCAGCTCACCACCGACAGGGTTTGGCTACACCTTC. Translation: CASSPPTGFGYTF.

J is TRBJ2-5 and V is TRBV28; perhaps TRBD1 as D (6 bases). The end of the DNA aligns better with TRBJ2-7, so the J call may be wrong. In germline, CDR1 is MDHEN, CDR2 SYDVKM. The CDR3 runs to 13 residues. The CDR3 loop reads CASIQGSSYEQYF. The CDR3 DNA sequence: TGTGCCAGTATCCAGGGGAGCTCCTACGAGCAGTACTTC.

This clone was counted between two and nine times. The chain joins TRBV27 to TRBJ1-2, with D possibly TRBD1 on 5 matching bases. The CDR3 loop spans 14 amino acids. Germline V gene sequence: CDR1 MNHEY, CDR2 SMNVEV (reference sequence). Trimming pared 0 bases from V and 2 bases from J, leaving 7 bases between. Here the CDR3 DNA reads TGTGCCAGCAGTTTATCGGACAACAACTATGGCTACACCTTC. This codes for CASSLSDNNYGYTF.

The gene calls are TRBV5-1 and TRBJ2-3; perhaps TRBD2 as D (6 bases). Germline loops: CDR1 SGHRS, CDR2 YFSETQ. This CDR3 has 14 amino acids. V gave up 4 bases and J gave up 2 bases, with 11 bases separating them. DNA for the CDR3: TGCGCCAGCAGCCATAGCGGTTACACAGATACGCAGTATTTT. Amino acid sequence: CASSHSGYTDTQYF.

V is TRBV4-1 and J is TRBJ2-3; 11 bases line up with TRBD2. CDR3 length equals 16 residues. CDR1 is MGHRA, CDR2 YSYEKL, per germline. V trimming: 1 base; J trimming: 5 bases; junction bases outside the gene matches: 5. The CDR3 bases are TGCGCCAGCAGCCAAGGGAGAACTAGCGGGAGAGATACGCAGTATTTT. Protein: CASSQGRTSGRDTQYF.

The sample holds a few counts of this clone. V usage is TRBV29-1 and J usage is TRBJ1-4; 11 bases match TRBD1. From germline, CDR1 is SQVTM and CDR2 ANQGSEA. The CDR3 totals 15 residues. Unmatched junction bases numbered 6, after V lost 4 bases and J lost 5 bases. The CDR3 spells CSVGTGGVLNEKLFF. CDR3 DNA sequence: TGCAGCGTTGGGACAGGGGGCGTATTGAATGAAAAACTGTTTTTT.

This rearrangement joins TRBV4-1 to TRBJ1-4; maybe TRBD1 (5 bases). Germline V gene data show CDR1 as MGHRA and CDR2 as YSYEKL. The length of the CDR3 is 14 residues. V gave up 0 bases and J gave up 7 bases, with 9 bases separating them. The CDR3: CASSQDSGREKLFF. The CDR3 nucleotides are TGCGCCAGCAGCCAAGATTCAGGGCGTGAAAAACTGTTTTTT.

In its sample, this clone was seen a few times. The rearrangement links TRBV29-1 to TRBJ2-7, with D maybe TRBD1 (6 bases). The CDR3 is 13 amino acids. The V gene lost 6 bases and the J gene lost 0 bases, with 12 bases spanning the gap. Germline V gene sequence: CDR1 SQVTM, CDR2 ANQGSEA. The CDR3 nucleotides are TGCAGCGTGGCAGGGGATTTCTCCTACGAGCAGTACTTC. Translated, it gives CSVAGDFSYEQYF.

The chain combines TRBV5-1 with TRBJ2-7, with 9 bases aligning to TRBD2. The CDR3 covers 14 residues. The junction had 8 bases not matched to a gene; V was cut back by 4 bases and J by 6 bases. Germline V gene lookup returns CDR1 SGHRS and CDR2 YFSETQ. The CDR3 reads CASSVPGLASEQYF. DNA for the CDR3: TGCGCCAGCAGCGTACCGGGACTAGCCAGCGAGCAGTACTTC.